This T cell receptor (beta chain) comes out of a study of response to subunit inactivated influenza vaccine. Findings of the study overall: Each seasonal flu vaccination may recruit only limited new T cells, authors suggested.

Details on this clonotype: The antigen remains undetermined.

One entry per CDR3 protein, called by TCRdb with MiXCR from the RT-PCR reads. Of under 950,000 distinct CDR3 sequences detected, 20% to 25% appear once; the ten largest clones hold roughly 10%. CDR1 and CDR2 (germline): LGHDT, YNNKEL (reference sequence). The CDR3 extends over 15 amino acids. V dropped 2 bases and J dropped 3; count of bases not matched to a gene: 5. The sequencing here drew on PBMCs from blood, taken roughly 5 days after vaccination. The TCR originated in a middle-aged man who received an inactivated influenza vaccine. The chain uses TRBV3-1 and TRBJ2-5; 8 bases fit TRBD1. CDR3 nucleotide sequence: TGTGCCAGCAGCCAAACCCAGGGGGCTAAAGAGACCCAGTACTTC. This sequence encodes CASSQTQGAKETQYF.